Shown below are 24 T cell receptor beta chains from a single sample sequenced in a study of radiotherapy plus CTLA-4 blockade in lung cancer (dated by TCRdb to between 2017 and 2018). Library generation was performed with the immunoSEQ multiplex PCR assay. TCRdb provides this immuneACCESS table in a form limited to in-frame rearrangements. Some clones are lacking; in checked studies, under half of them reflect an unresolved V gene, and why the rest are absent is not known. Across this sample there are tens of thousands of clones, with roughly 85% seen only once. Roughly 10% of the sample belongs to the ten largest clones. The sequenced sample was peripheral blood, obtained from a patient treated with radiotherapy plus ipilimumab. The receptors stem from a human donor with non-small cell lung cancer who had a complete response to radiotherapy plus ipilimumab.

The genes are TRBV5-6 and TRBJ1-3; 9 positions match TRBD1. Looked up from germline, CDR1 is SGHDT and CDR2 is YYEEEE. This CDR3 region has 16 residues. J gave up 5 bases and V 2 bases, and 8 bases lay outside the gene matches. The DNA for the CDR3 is TGTGCCAGCAGCTTACACACAGGGGGCTCCCGAAACACCATATATTTT. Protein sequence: CASSLHTGGSRNTIYF.

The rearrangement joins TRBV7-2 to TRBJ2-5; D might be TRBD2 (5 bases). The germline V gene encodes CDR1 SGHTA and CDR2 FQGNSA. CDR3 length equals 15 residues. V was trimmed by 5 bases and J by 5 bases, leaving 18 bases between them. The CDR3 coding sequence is TGTGCCAGCAGCCAATTCCTTGCTAGGGAGGAGACCCAGTACTTC. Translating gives CASSQFLAREETQYF. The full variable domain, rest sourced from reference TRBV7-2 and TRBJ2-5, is GAGVSQSPSNKVTEKGKDVELRCDPISGHTALYWYRQSLGQGLEFLIYFQGNSAPDKSGLPSDRFSAERTGGSVSTLTIQRTQQEDSAVYLCASSQFLAREETQYFGPGTRLLVL.

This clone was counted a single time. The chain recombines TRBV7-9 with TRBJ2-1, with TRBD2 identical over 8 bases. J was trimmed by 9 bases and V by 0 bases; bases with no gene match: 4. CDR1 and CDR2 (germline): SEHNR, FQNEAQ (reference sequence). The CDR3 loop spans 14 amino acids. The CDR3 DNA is TGTGCCAGCAGCTTAGCTAGCGGGAAGGCTGAGCAGTTCTTC. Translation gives CASSLASGKAEQFF.

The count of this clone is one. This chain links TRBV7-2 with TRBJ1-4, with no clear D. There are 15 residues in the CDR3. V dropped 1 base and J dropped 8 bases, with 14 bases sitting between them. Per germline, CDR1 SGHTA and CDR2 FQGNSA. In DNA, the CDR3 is TGTGCCAGCAGCTTAGGGGCTGAGGGCTGGGAAAAACTGTTTTTT. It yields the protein CASSLGAEGWEKLFF.

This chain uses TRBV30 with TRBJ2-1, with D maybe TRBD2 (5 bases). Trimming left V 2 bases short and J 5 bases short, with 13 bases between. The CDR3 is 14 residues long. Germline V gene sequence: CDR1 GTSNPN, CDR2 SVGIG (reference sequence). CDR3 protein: CAWSLPPGNNEQFF. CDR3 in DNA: TGTGCCTGGAGTCTTCCCCCGGGGAACAATGAGCAGTTCTTC.

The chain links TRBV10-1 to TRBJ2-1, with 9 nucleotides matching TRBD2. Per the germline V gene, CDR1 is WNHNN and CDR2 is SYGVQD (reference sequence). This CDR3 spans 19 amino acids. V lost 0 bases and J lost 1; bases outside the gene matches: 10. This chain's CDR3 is CASSESGSGGMGSYNEQFF. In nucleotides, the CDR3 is TGCGCCAGCAGTGAGTCTGGTAGCGGGGGAATGGGGTCCTACAATGAGCAGTTCTTC.

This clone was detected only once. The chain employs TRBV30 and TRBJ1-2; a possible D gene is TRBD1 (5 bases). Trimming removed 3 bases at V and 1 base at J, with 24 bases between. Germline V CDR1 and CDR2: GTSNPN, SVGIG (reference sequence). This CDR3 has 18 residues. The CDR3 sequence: CAWRGGAGEVHFNYGYTF. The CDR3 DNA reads TGTGCCTGGAGGGGGGGAGCAGGAGAAGTTCATTTTAACTATGGCTACACCTTC.

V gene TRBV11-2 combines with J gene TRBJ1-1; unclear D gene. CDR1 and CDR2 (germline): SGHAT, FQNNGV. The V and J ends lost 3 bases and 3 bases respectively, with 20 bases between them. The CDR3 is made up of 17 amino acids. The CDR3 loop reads CASSFSIRGSGYTEAFF. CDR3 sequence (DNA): TGTGCCAGCAGCTTTAGCATTCGGGGAAGTGGGTACACTGAAGCTTTCTTT.

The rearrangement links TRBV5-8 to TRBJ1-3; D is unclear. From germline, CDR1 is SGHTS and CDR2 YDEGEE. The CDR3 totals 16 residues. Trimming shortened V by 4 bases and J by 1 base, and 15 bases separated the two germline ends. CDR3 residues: CASSPGKWVSGNTIYF. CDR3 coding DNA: TGTGCCAGCAGCCCAGGAAAGTGGGTATCTGGAAACACCATATATTTT.

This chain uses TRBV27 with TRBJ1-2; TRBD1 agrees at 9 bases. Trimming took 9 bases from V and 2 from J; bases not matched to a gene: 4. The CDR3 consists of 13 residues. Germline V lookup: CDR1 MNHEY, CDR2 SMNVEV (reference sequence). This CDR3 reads CASTGTGNYGYTF. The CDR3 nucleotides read TGTGCCAGTACAGGGACAGGGAACTATGGCTACACCTTC.

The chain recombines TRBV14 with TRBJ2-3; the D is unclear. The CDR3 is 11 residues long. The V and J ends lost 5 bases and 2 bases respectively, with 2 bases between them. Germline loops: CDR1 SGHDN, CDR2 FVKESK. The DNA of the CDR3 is TGTGCCAGCAGCATCACAGATACGCAGTATTTT. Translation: CASSITDTQYF.

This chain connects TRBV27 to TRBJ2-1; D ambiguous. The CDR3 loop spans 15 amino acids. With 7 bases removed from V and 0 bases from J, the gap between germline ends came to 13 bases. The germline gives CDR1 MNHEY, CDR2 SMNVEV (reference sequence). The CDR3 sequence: CASTTTISSYNEQFF. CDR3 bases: TGTGCCAGCACCACAACTATTAGCTCCTACAATGAGCAGTTCTTC.

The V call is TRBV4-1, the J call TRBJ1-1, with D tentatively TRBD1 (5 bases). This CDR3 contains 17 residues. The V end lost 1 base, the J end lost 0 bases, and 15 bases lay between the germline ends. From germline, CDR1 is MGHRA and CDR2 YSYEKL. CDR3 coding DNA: TGCGCCAGCAGCCAAGTCATAAGGGGCTCTATGAACACTGAAGCTTTCTTT. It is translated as CASSQVIRGSMNTEAFF.

CDR3 sequence (DNA): TGTGCCAACCGGGGGTGGGATGAGCAGTTCTTC. Translation gives CANRGWDEQFF. The rearrangement uses TRBV2 and TRBJ2-1; a possible D gene is TRBD2 (6 bases). This CDR3 contains 11 residues. Germline loops: CDR1 SNHLY, CDR2 FYNNEI. Trimming took off 10 bases at V and 8 bases at J, with 12 bases between the two ends.

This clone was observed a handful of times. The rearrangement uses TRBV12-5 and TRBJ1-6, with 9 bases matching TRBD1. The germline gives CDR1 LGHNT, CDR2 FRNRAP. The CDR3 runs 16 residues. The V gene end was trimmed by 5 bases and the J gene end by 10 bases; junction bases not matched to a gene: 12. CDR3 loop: CASGLPGQGIGSPLHF. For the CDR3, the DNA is TGTGCTAGTGGTCTACCGGGACAGGGTATAGGATCACCCCTCCACTTT. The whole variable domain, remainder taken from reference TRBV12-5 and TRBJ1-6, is DARVTQTPRHKVTEMGQEVTMRCQPILGHNTVFWYRQTMMQGLELLAYFRNRAPLDDSGMPKDRFSAEMPDATLATLKIQPSEPRDSAVYFCASGLPGQGIGSPLHFGNGTRLTVT.

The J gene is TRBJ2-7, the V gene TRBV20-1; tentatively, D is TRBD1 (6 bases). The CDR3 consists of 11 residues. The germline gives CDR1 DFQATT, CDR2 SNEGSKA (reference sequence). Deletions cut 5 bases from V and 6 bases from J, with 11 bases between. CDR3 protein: CSAFSRGEQYF. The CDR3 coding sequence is TGCAGTGCTTTCTCCAGGGGCGAGCAGTACTTC.

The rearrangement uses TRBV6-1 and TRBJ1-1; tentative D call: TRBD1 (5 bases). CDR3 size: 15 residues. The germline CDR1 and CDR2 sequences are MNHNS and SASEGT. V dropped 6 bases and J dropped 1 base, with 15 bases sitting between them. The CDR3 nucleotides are TGTGCCAGCAGCCCGATGGGGACGGGGAACACTGAAGCTTTCTTT. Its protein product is CASSPMGTGNTEAFF.

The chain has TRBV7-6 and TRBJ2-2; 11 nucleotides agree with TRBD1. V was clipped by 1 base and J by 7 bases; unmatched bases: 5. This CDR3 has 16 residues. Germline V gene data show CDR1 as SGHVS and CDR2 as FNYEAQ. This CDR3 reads CASSLGGQGAYGELFF. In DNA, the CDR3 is TGTGCCAGCAGCTTAGGCGGACAGGGGGCTTACGGGGAGCTGTTTTTT.

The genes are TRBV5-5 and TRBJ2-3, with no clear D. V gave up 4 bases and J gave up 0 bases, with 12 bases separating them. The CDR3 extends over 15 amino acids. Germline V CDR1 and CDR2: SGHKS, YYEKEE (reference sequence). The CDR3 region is CASSPGDRSTDTQYF. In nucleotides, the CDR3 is TGTGCCAGCAGCCCCGGAGACCGAAGCACAGATACGCAGTATTTT.

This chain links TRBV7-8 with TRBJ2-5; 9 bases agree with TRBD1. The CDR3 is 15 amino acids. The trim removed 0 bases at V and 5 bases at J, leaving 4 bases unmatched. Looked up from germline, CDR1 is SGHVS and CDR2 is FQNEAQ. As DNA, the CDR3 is TGTGCCAGCAGCTTAGCCCACAGGGGGCCGGAGACCCAGTACTTC. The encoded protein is CASSLAHRGPETQYF.

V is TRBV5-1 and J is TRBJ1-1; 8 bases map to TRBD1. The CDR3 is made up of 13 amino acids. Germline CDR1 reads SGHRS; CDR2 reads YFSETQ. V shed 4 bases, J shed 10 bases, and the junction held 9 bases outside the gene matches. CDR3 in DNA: TGCGCCAGCAGCCCTACACCCGGGACAGGAGCTTTCTTT. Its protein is CASSPTPGTGAFF.

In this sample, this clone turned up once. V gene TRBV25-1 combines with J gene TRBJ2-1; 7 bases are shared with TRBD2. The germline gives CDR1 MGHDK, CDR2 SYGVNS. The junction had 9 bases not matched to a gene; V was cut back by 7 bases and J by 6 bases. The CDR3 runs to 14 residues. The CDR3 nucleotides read TGTGCCAGCACCGGGACTACCAGTCCCAATGAGCAGTTCTTC. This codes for CASTGTTSPNEQFF.

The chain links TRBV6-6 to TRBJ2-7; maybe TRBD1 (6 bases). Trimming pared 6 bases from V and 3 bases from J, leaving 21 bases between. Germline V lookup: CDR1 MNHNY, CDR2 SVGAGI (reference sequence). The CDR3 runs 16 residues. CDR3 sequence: CASSHWPRDKVYEQYF. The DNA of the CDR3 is TGTGCCAGCAGCCACTGGCCCCGGGACAAAGTCTACGAGCAGTACTTC.

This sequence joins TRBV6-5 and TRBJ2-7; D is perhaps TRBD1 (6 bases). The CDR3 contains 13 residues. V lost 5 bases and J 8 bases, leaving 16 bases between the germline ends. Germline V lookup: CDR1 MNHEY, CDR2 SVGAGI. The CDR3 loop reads CASSPDRTLQQYV. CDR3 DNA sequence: TGTGCCAGCAGTCCAGACAGGACTTTACAGCAGTACGTC.